Reported below is one TCR beta chain. The sample originates from a study of control samples from healthy donors and cancer patients. The method was immunoSEQ multiplex PCR; TCRdb's version includes in-frame clones alone and lacks a portion of them. The sample has around 72,000 clones, roughly 80% seen once. V lost 2 bases to trimming and J lost 6 bases, with 12 bases between them. The CDR3 sequence is 15 residues long. The germline CDR1 and CDR2 sequences are SGDLS and YYNGEE. V usage is TRBV9 and J usage is TRBJ1-6; the D gene is possibly TRBD1 (6 bases). This sequence originates from a man aged 50 to 59 in good health. Source material: blood. The CDR3 DNA sequence: TGTGCCAGCAGCGTCAGGGGAACGAGTAATTCACCCCTCCACTTT. Translated: CASSVRGTSNSPLHF.